This entry describes one T cell receptor beta chain. Its antigen remains unknown. Molecules of cDNA were individually given unique molecular identifiers that were attached to them. TCRdb passed the 5' RACE reads through MiXCR, listing each CDR3 protein once. The sample lists 70,000 to 85,000 distinct CDR3 sequences, about 12% occurring once. This sample is part of a study of early T cells in non-severe SARS-CoV-2 infection. Study-level information: Sequenced bulk RNA came from whole blood that was unsorted, and chains were unpaired. The study, taken as a whole, reports: Matching with VDJdb favored anti-spike CD8 responses (missing private and CD4 specificities).

Germline CDR1 and CDR2: DFQATT and SNEGSKA (reference sequence). CDR3 length equals 18 residues. V was pared by 0 bases and J by 3 bases, with 14 bases of the junction left unmatched. The source is an adult who was a healthcare worker with PCR-confirmed SARS-CoV-2 infection or an uninfected control (not recorded which). The sequenced sample was whole blood. V and J are TRBV20-1 and TRBJ2-5, with 9 bases that match TRBD2. CDR3: CSARDWSRGLAGKETQYF. CDR3 coding DNA: TGCAGTGCTAGAGATTGGAGTCGAGGTCTAGCGGGGAAAGAGACCCAGTACTTC.